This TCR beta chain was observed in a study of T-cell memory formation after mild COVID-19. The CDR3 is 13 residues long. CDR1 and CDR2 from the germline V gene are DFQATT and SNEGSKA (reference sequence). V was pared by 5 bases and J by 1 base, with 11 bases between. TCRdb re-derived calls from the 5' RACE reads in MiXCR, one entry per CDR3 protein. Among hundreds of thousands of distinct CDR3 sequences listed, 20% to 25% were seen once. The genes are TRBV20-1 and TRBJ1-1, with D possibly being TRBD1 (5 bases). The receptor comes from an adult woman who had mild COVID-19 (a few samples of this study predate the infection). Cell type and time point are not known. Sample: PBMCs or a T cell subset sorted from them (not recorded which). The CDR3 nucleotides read TGCAGTGCTGGGGGACCCGAGAACACTGAAGCTTTCTTT. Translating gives CSAGGPENTEAFF.